One sample yielded the 8 T cell receptor beta chains listed below, sequenced in a study of early stage breast cancer tumors (TCRdb year 2017). Library preparation used the immunoSEQ multiplex PCR assay. Not all clones reach the TCRdb copy of this immuneACCESS table, which keeps in-frame sequences only. Checked studies attribute under half of the gap to unresolved V genes and leave the rest unexplained. The sample table lists 50,000 or so clones, approximately 80% of them with a count of one. The ten most abundant clones make up about 1.5% of the sample. The sample comprised blood. These receptors were collected from a person aged 50-59 years with breast cancer.

The chain recombines TRBV19 with TRBJ2-7; 9 bases line up with TRBD2. V lost 5 bases and J lost 7; bases outside the gene matches: 12. This CDR3 contains 15 residues. CDR1 is LNHDA, CDR2 SQIVND, per germline (reference sequence). CDR3 in DNA: TGTGCCAGTAGTCTAAGAGCGGGAGGTTCCGGGGAGCAGTACTTC. Translation gives CASSLRAGGSGEQYF.

The chain recombines TRBV6-6 with TRBJ2-1, with TRBD2 identical over 7 bases. Germline trimming cut 6 bases from V and 2 bases from J; bases unmatched to any gene: 4. The CDR3 is made up of 14 amino acids. Germline values: CDR1 MNHNY, CDR2 SVGAGI (reference sequence). CDR3 nucleotide sequence: TGTGCCAGCAGCGGGACTACGCCCTACAATGAGCAGTTCTTC. Protein sequence: CASSGTTPYNEQFF.

This chain connects TRBV18 to TRBJ2-6, with D possibly being TRBD1 (5 bases). CDR3 length equals 15 residues. Germline V gives CDR1 KGHSH, CDR2 LQKENI. V lost 6 bases and J lost 0, with 9 bases in between. As DNA, the CDR3 is TGTGCCAGCTCCCCAGACAGCTCTGGGGCCAACGTCCTGACTTTC. Its translation is CASSPDSSGANVLTF. The full variable domain, its missing parts supplied by reference TRBV18 and TRBJ2-6, is NAGVMQNPRHLVRRRGQEARLRCSPMKGHSHVYWYRQLPEEGLKFMVYLQKENIIDESGMPKERFSAEFPKEGPSILRIQQVVRGDSAAYFCASSPDSSGANVLTFGAGSRLTVL.

The genes are TRBV6-1 and TRBJ1-5; 9 bases are shared with TRBD1. Unmatched junction bases numbered 8, after V lost 2 bases and J lost 6 bases. The germline V gene has CDR1 MNHNS and CDR2 SASEGT. This CDR3 comprises 16 residues. The CDR3 DNA reads as TGTGCCAGCAGTGAAATCGGGACAGGGCTAATTCAGCCCCAGCATTTT. As protein: CASSEIGTGLIQPQHF.

This sequence joins TRBV18 and TRBJ2-3; no clear D. Germline CDR1 KGHSH, CDR2 LQKENI. V lost 0 bases and J lost 5, with 18 bases in between. This CDR3 region has 17 residues. The CDR3 reads CASSPPRRTSRGDTQYF. CDR3 DNA: TGTGCCAGCTCACCACCGAGGCGGACCTCACGAGGAGATACGCAGTATTTT.

The CDR3 is CASSRDRARTQYF. CDR3 in DNA: TGTGCCAGCAGTCGGGACAGGGCGAGAACCCAGTACTTC. The chain uses TRBV6-5 and TRBJ2-5, with 9 bases aligning to TRBD1. Germline V gene sequence: CDR1 MNHEY, CDR2 SVGAGI. V was clipped by 5 bases and J by 8 bases; unmatched bases: 6. This CDR3 contains 13 residues.

The chain employs TRBV7-2 and TRBJ2-7; TRBD2 aligns across 15 bases. J gave up 3 bases and V 5 bases, and 8 bases lay outside the gene matches. This CDR3 is built from 17 residues. The germline gives CDR1 SGHTA, CDR2 FQGNSA. The CDR3 here is CASSVRTSGGAIYEQYF. CDR3 bases: TGTGCCAGCAGCGTCCGGACTAGCGGGGGGGCTATCTACGAGCAGTACTTC. The complete variable domain, with remaining parts taken from reference TRBV7-2 and TRBJ2-7, reads GAGVSQSPSNKVTEKGKDVELRCDPISGHTALYWYRQSLGQGLEFLIYFQGNSAPDKSGLPSDRFSAERTGGSVSTLTIQRTQQEDSAVYLCASSVRTSGGAIYEQYFGPGTRLTVT.

This rearrangement joins TRBV29-1 to TRBJ1-2; 7 bases map to TRBD1. CDR3 length equals 11 residues. J was trimmed by 4 bases and V by 6 bases; bases with no gene match: 2. The germline gives CDR1 SQVTM, CDR2 ANQGSEA. CDR3 protein: CSVWTGYGYTF. DNA for the CDR3: TGCAGCGTCTGGACAGGCTATGGCTACACCTTC.